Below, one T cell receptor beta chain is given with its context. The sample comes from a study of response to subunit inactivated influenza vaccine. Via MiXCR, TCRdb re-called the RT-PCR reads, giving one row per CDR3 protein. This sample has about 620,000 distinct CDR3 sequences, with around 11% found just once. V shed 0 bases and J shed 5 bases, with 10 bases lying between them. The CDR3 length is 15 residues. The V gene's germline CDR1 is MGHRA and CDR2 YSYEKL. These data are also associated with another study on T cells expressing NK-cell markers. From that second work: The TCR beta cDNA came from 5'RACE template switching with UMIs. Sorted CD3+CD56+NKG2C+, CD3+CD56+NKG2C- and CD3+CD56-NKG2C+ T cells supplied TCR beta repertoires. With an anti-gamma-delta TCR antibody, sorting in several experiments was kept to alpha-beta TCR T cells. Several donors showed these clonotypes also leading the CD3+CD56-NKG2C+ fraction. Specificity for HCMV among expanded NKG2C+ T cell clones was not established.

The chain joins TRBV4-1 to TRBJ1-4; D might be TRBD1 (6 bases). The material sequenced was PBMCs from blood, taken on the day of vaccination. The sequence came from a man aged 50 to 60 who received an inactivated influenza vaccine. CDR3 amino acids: CASSQEGGENEKLFF. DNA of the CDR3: TGCGCCAGCAGCCAAGAAGGGGGAGAGAATGAAAAACTGTTTTTT.